A single T cell receptor (beta chain) is shown here with its context. Its specificity is not known. The source of the sample is a study of graft-versus-host responses after intestinal transplantation. Across the study: Transplant types were multivisceral, liver-intestinal, or isolated intestinal.

The CDR3 loop spans 15 amino acids. V gave up 1 base and J gave up 0 bases, with 10 bases separating them. In germline, CDR1 is LGHNA, CDR2 YSLEER. Repertoires were generated with immunoSEQ multiplex PCR, while TCRdb's copy carries only in-frame clones and drops some. Here the sample spans over 100,000 clones, about 92% being singletons. The TCR originated in a human donor who was the organ donor for an intestinal transplant. The sequenced sample was unstimulated CD8+ T cells sorted from spleen or lymph node cells, obtained before transplant. This rearrangement joins TRBV4-3 to TRBJ2-7; perhaps TRBD2 as D (6 bases). CDR3: CASSQGVGSSYEQYF. Here the CDR3 DNA reads TGCGCCAGCAGCCAAGGCGTCGGGAGCTCCTACGAGCAGTACTTC.